Listed here is a single TCR beta chain. This clone was recorded a few times. There is no known antigen for this receptor. No base quality values were provided; no much bigger clone lies one nucleotide off. Trimming accounts for 4 bases at V and 8 bases at J, while the number of junction bases matched to no gene is 12. Measured from the cysteine to the phenylalanine, the CDR3 is 15 residues long. Only CDR3 DNA remains: 45 bases, in frame from the first base. The germline V gene provides CDR1 SGHRS and CDR2 YFSETQ. This specimen comes from a study of OX40 agonist ivuxolimab in advanced cancers. For the wider study: Ivuxolimab was an agonistic, fully human IgG2 monoclonal antibody directed against OX40 (CD134), a costimulatory receptor. Partial responses occurred in three dose-escalation patients, of whom one had hepatocellular carcinoma and two had cutaneous melanoma. In the dose-escalation cohort, approximately 82% of patients were male, and the mean age was approximately 60 years, with a range of 23 to 79. Patients were allowed to have had prior anti-PD-1, anti-PD-L1 or anti-CTLA-4 therapy, and approximately 39% of the dose-escalation patients had been treated with checkpoint inhibitors. Of the roughly 53 patients in dose escalation, 19 had hepatocellular carcinoma, some 15 had melanoma, 9 had renal cell carcinoma and 9 had head and neck cancer. The paper describes the monotherapy dose-escalation part (N = 52 patients) of the phase I trial of ivuxolimab. Intravenous ivuxolimab was administered to patients every 2 weeks at six dose levels: 0.01, 0.1, 0.3, 1.5, 3 and 10 mg/kg. The purpose of peripheral TCRbeta sequencing was to test whether ivuxolimab changed TCR sequence diversity and led to clonal T-cell expansion. Beyond this particular receptor, the publication reports: Antigen specificity was not determined for the clonally expanded peripheral T cells. At doses of 0.1 to 3.0 mg/kg, clonal expansion of both CD4+ and CD8+ T cells in blood was seen between baseline and week 6. In the 0.1-3.0 mg/kg groups, partial responders had among the lowest normalized peripheral clonal expansion, particularly in CD8+ T cells. After ivuxolimab, CD8+ T cells had more expanded clones than CD4+ T cells on average. Low levels of normalized T-cell clonal expansion were also seen in some patients who did not respond.

For sequencing of the TCRbeta CDR3 region, genomic DNA was extracted from the sorted cells. TCRbeta CDR3 regions were sequenced using the immunoSEQ Assay. TCRdb retrieved this table from immuneACCESS and kept in-frame rearrangements only. Not all clones are present; in checked studies, unresolved V genes account for under half, and no reason is known for the remainder. For this sample there are around 70,000 clones; around 83% appear just once. The ten most abundant clones make up 0.95% to 1.3% of the sample. The trial excluded patients who had a history of autoimmune disease or were on systemic immunosuppression. In every dose cohort, peripheral blood was drawn for TCR sequencing at baseline, cycle 4 day 1, and cycle 7 day 1. Samples came from an open-label, multicenter, first-in-human phase I dose-escalation trial of ivuxolimab. Adults with locally advanced or metastatic melanoma, renal cell carcinoma, hepatocellular carcinoma or head and neck squamous cell carcinoma were enrolled in the trial. Before TCR sequencing, CD4+ and CD8+ T cells were separately sorted from peripheral blood.

The specimen was CD4+ or CD8+ T cells sorted from blood, collected in a trial of the OX40 agonist ivuxolimab. The V and J genes are TRBV5-1 and TRBJ1-2; the junction holds 9 bases that match TRBD1. This receptor was obtained from an adult with an advanced solid tumor such as melanoma, head and neck, liver or kidney cancer. In nucleotide form, the sequence is TGCGCCAGCAGCCCCTCGGGACAGGGCTTCGAAGGCTACACCTTC. It specifies CASSPSGQGFEGYTF.